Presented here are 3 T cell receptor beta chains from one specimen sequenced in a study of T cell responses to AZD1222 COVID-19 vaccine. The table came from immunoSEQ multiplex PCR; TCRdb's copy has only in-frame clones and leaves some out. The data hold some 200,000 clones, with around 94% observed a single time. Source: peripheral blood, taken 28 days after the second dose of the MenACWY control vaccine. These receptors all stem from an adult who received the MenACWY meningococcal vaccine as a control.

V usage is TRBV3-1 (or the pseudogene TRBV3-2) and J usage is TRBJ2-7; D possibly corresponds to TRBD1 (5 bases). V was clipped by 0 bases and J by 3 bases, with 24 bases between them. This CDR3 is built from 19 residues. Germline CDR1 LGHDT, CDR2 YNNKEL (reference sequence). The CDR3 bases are TGTGCCAGCAGCCAAGAATTCGGACACCCCCTGAAAGGGCTCTACGAGCAGTACTTC. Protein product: CASSQEFGHPLKGLYEQYF.

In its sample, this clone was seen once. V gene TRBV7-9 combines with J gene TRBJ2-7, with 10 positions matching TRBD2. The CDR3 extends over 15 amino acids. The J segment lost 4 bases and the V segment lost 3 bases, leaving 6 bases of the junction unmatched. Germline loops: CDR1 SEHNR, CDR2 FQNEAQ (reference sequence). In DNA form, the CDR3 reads TGTGCCAGCAGCTTCTTTGTAGCGGGAGGTTACGAGCAGTACTTC. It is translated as CASSFFVAGGYEQYF.

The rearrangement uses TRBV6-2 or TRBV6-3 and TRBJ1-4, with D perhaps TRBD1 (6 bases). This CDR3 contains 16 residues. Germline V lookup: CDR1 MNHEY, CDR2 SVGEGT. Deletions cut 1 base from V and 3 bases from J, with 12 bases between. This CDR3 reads CASSYFQGSANEKLFF. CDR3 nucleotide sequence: TGTGCCAGCAGTTACTTTCAGGGGAGCGCTAATGAAAAACTGTTTTTT.